This passage covers 6 T cell receptor beta chains from one sample sequenced in a study of response to subunit inactivated influenza vaccine (dated by TCRdb to the late 2010s). The library was made by RT-PCR. Sequencing relied on an Illumina HiSeq 2500. Through fastp at Q25 and MiXCR, TCRdb rebuilt clones from the public reads, retaining in-frame beta chains. One record per CDR3 amino acid sequence lists the most common genes and DNA. A total of 550,000 to 800,000 distinct CDR3 sequences appear in this sample, approximately 14% of them only once. 5.5% to 7% of the sample is in the top ten clones. This specimen consisted of PBMCs from blood, obtained around 15 days before vaccination. The receptors stem from a man aged 50 to 60 who received an inactivated influenza vaccine. Donor details come from another sample of the same person, matched by shared clones.

V usage is TRBV12-3 or TRBV12-4 and J usage is TRBJ2-1; tentative D call: TRBD2 (6 bases). This CDR3 contains 14 residues. V was cut by 5 bases and J by 7 bases, with 15 bases left in between. The CDR3 region has the DNA TGTGCCAGCAGTAGAGCGGGCGTCTTAAATGAGCAGTTCTTC. This gives the protein CASSRAGVLNEQFF.

The chain carries TRBV3-1 and TRBJ2-2; TRBD2 matches 13 bases. J gave up 7 bases and V 6 bases, and 17 bases lay outside the gene matches. The germline V gene has CDR1 LGHDT and CDR2 YNNKEL (reference sequence). The CDR3 loop spans 19 amino acids. In DNA form, the CDR3 reads TGTGCCAGCAGTATTGGCGGACTAGCGGGAGCCCCTGGGGGCGGGGAGCTGTTTTTT. It codes for CASSIGGLAGAPGGGELFF.

The chain employs TRBV10-3 and TRBJ2-1; TRBD2 matches 8 bases. Germline values: CDR1 ENHRY, CDR2 SYGVKD. After removal of 6 bases from V and 6 bases from J, the junction contained 7 bases not matched to a gene. The CDR3 covers 14 residues. The CDR3 reads CAIRDGLAGNEQFF. Written as DNA, the CDR3 is TGTGCCATCAGGGATGGACTAGCCGGCAATGAGCAGTTCTTC.

The chain links TRBV5-6 to TRBJ2-5; D not certain. Germline CDR1 and CDR2: SGHDT and YYEEEE. Trimming shortened V by 0 bases and J by 2 bases, and 11 bases separated the two germline ends. The CDR3 loop spans 15 amino acids. The CDR3 DNA reads TGTGCCAGCAGCTTGGCCAGGTTGGGACAAGAGACCCAGTACTTC. It encodes CASSLARLGQETQYF.

The genes are TRBV16 and TRBJ1-1, with unresolved D. The V and J ends lost 0 bases and 2 bases respectively, with 7 bases between them. The CDR3 spans 14 residues. In germline, CDR1 is KGHSY, CDR2 FQNENV. The CDR3: CASSQSGLNTEAFF. The CDR3 DNA sequence: TGTGCCAGCAGCCAATCAGGGCTCAACACTGAAGCTTTCTTT.

The chain joins TRBV5-6 to TRBJ2-1; 10 nucleotides align to TRBD2. This CDR3 is built from 16 residues. The germline V gene encodes CDR1 SGHDT and CDR2 YYEEEE. Germline trimming cut 4 bases from V and 4 bases from J; bases unmatched to any gene: 8. As DNA, the CDR3 is TGTGCCAGCAGCACGCTGACTAGCGGGCCATACAATGAGCAGTTCTTC. This encodes CASSTLTSGPYNEQFF. Full variable domain (missing parts from reference TRBV5-6 and TRBJ2-1): DAGVTQSPTHLIKTRGQQVTLRCSPKSGHDTVSWYQQALGQGPQFIFQYYEEEERQRGNFPDRFSGHQFPNYSSELNVNALLLGDSALYLCASSTLTSGPYNEQFFGPGTRLTVL.